This record concerns one T cell receptor (beta chain) sequence. Its antigen is undetermined. Method: immunoSEQ multiplex PCR; TCRdb's copy keeps in-frame clones and lacks some. The sample consists of about 71,000 clones, 85% to 95% of them appearing once. The entry originates in a study of cytomegalovirus exposure and HLA in healthy donors. Germline V gives CDR1 SGHNT, CDR2 YYREEE (reference sequence). Trimming removed 0 bases from V and 7 bases from J, with 13 bases in between. This CDR3 region has 14 residues. General observations from the study: It was confirmed in vitro that a few of the CMV-associated chains were specific for CMV antigens. Rare TCR sequences dominated, though some public TCRs recurred in many donors.

The sequence was obtained from a young woman in good health and CMV-seronegative. Sequences were obtained from PBMCs. The V and J genes are TRBV5-4 and TRBJ2-5; TRBD1 might be the D (5 bases). In DNA, the CDR3 is TGTGCCAGCAGCTTGGTTGCAGGGTATGGGACCCAGTACTTC. Protein sequence: CASSLVAGYGTQYF.